A selection of T cell receptor beta chains follows, all from one sample in a study of blood T cells in healthy people across ages. TCRdb used MiXCR to reprocess the 5' RACE reads, holding one entry per CDR3 protein. The sample holds roughly 1 million distinct CDR3 sequences, almost 25% seen once. This sample was shared with a second study, whose subject was T cells of mothers and their children.

The sample comprised blood. These receptors were obtained from a girl aged 2 to 10 in good health. CDR3s include the opening cysteine and the closing phenylalanine or tryptophan. The order of the fields is clone size, D gene, J gene, V gene, CDR3 DNA, CDR3 protein. A D gene is named only where the DNA matches it firmly. Part of the rows lack a size; the others show once, few, many or a class for expanded clones.

abundance: NA; d_gene: NA; j_gene: TRBJ2-7; v_gene: TRBV5-5; CDR3nt: TGTGCCAGCAGACTCGAAATGGATTCACTCGGCTACGAGCAGTACTTC; CDR3aa: CASRLEMDSLGYEQYF
abundance: few; d_gene: TRBD2; j_gene: TRBJ2-2; v_gene: TRBV11-1; CDR3nt: TGTGCCAGCAGCTCACCCTCGCCGGGACTAGCGGTGTACTCGACGAACACCGGGGAGCTGTTTTTT; CDR3aa: CASSSPSPGLAVYSTNTGELFF
abundance: few; d_gene: NA; j_gene: TRBJ1-2; v_gene: TRBV11-3; CDR3nt: TGTGCCAGCAGCTCAAACGCCGGGACGGAAGGCTACACCTTC; CDR3aa: CASSSNAGTEGYTF
abundance: NA; d_gene: TRBD2; j_gene: TRBJ2-5; v_gene: TRBV4-1; CDR3nt: TGCGCCAGCAGCCTTACTAGCGGGAGGGGGGAGACCCAGTACTTC; CDR3aa: CASSLTSGRGETQYF
abundance: NA; d_gene: NA; j_gene: TRBJ2-5; v_gene: TRBV5-1; CDR3nt: TGCGCCAGCAGCGTCCTACAGGGAAGACAGGAGACCCAGTACTTC; CDR3aa: CASSVLQGRQETQYF
abundance: few; d_gene: NA; j_gene: TRBJ2-3; v_gene: TRBV3-1; CDR3nt: TGTGCCAGCAGCCAAGGGACAGCAGGCACAGATACGCAGTATTTT; CDR3aa: CASSQGTAGTDTQYF
abundance: few; d_gene: NA; j_gene: TRBJ1-6; v_gene: TRBV2; CDR3nt: TGTGCCAGCAGTGGACCGGGAAATTCACCCCTCCACTTT; CDR3aa: CASSGPGNSPLHF
abundance: NA; d_gene: TRBD2; j_gene: TRBJ2-5; v_gene: TRBV9; CDR3nt: TGTGCCAGCAGCTTGGGACTAGCGGGATCATGGGAGACCCAGTACTTC; CDR3aa: CASSLGLAGSWETQYF
abundance: once; d_gene: NA; j_gene: TRBJ2-1; v_gene: TRBV5-1; CDR3nt: TGCGCCAGCAGCCCCGGAACCTGGGCAGAGAGCAACAATGAGCAGTTCTTC; CDR3aa: CASSPGTWAESNNEQFF
abundance: few; d_gene: NA; j_gene: TRBJ2-5; v_gene: TRBV2; CDR3nt: TGTGCCAGTGGGAATAGTGGGGGAGAGACCCAGTACTTC; CDR3aa: CASGNSGGETQYF
abundance: NA; d_gene: TRBD2; j_gene: TRBJ2-2; v_gene: TRBV20-1; CDR3nt: TGCAGTGCTAGAGATTTGACGGGGGGGCTCACCGGGGAGCTGTTTTTT; CDR3aa: CSARDLTGGLTGELFF
abundance: NA; d_gene: NA; j_gene: TRBJ2-1; v_gene: TRBV6-5; CDR3nt: TGTGCCAGCAGTTACTTTCACGGGGGCCTCAATGAGCAGTTCTTC; CDR3aa: CASSYFHGGLNEQFF
abundance: NA; d_gene: TRBD1; j_gene: TRBJ1-1; v_gene: TRBV12-3/TRBV12-4; CDR3nt: TGTGCCAGCAGTTTAGTTCGGGGGGGACAGGGGGCGCGAGATGAAGCTTTCTTT; CDR3aa: CASSLVRGGQGARDEAFF
abundance: few; d_gene: NA; j_gene: TRBJ2-7; v_gene: TRBV28; CDR3nt: TGTGCCAGCAAACCGGGCTTCTCCTACGAGCAGTACTTC; CDR3aa: CASKPGFSYEQYF
abundance: NA; d_gene: TRBD2; j_gene: TRBJ2-6; v_gene: TRBV2; CDR3nt: TGTGCCAGCAGCGACCCCGGGACTAGCGACACTGGGGCCAACGTCCTGACTTTC; CDR3aa: CASSDPGTSDTGANVLTF
abundance: many; d_gene: NA; j_gene: TRBJ2-6; v_gene: TRBV4-1; CDR3nt: TGCGCCAGCAGCCAAGGTCTTTCTGGGGCCAACGTCCTGACTTTC; CDR3aa: CASSQGLSGANVLTF
abundance: NA; d_gene: TRBD2; j_gene: TRBJ2-5; v_gene: TRBV20-1; CDR3nt: TGCAGTGCCACAGGACTAGCGGGGACGTCGGAGACCCAGTACTTC; CDR3aa: CSATGLAGTSETQYF
abundance: NA; d_gene: NA; j_gene: TRBJ2-7; v_gene: TRBV5-1; CDR3nt: TGCGCCAGCAGCGTGTGGGGCGCCTACGAGCAGTACTTC; CDR3aa: CASSVWGAYEQYF
abundance: NA; d_gene: NA; j_gene: TRBJ1-1; v_gene: TRBV5-1; CDR3nt: TGCGCCAGCAGCTTGGCCCGACGGGGGTGGCCTGAAGCTTTCTTT; CDR3aa: CASSLARRGWPEAFF
abundance: few; d_gene: NA; j_gene: TRBJ2-7; v_gene: TRBV24-1; CDR3nt: TGTGCCACCAGTGATTCTCGAGAATCGTTATTTTATTTC; CDR3aa: CATSDSRESLFYF
abundance: few; d_gene: NA; j_gene: TRBJ2-1; v_gene: TRBV2; CDR3nt: TGTGCCAGCAGTGTAGCCTCTTTCGCCAATGAGCAGTTCTTC; CDR3aa: CASSVASFANEQFF
abundance: NA; d_gene: NA; j_gene: TRBJ2-1; v_gene: TRBV15; CDR3nt: TGTGCCACCAGCAGAGAAGAGGGGCGTAGCTCCTACAATGAGCAGTTCTTC; CDR3aa: CATSREEGRSSYNEQFF
abundance: NA; d_gene: NA; j_gene: TRBJ2-5; v_gene: TRBV7-6; CDR3nt: TGTGCCAGCAGTAGGGAAGGTGGCTTCCAAGAGACCCAGTACTTC; CDR3aa: CASSREGGFQETQYF
abundance: few; d_gene: NA; j_gene: TRBJ2-7; v_gene: TRBV29-1; CDR3nt: TGCAGCGTTGAGTTCCAGACCCCTTACGAGCAGTACTTC; CDR3aa: CSVEFQTPYEQYF
abundance: NA; d_gene: TRBD1; j_gene: TRBJ2-5; v_gene: TRBV27; CDR3nt: TGTGCCAGCATACAGGGGGAGACCCAGTACTTC; CDR3aa: CASIQGETQYF
abundance: NA; d_gene: NA; j_gene: TRBJ1-5; v_gene: TRBV5-1; CDR3nt: TGCGCCAGCAGCTTAGGGGGGACGGAGCCCCAGCATTTT; CDR3aa: CASSLGGTEPQHF
abundance: NA; d_gene: NA; j_gene: TRBJ2-7; v_gene: TRBV7-2; CDR3nt: TGTGCCAGCAGCTCAGCCGCCGCTCCTTCCCCCTACGAGCAGTACTTC; CDR3aa: CASSSAAAPSPYEQYF
abundance: NA; d_gene: NA; j_gene: TRBJ2-5; v_gene: TRBV6-6; CDR3nt: TGTGCCAGCAGCCACACCACTCAGGGATCCCAAGAGACCCAGTACTTC; CDR3aa: CASSHTTQGSQETQYF
abundance: NA; d_gene: NA; j_gene: TRBJ2-7; v_gene: TRBV6-5; CDR3nt: TGTGCCAGCAGATGGGACGGGAGCTCCTACGAGCAGTACTTC; CDR3aa: CASRWDGSSYEQYF
abundance: NA; d_gene: NA; j_gene: TRBJ1-2; v_gene: TRBV20-1; CDR3nt: TGCAGTGCCCTGGATGGTTCTAACTATGGCTACACCTTC; CDR3aa: CSALDGSNYGYTF
abundance: NA; d_gene: NA; j_gene: TRBJ2-7; v_gene: TRBV11-2; CDR3nt: TGTGCCAGCAGCTTGGGAGTTACCCTAAACGAGCAGTACTTC; CDR3aa: CASSLGVTLNEQYF
abundance: few; d_gene: TRBD1; j_gene: TRBJ2-7; v_gene: TRBV25-1; CDR3nt: TGTGCCAGCAGTGAACCAGGGGGCTACGAGCAGTACTTC; CDR3aa: CASSEPGGYEQYF
abundance: few; d_gene: NA; j_gene: TRBJ1-2; v_gene: TRBV10-3; CDR3nt: TGTGCCATCAGTGAGTCGCAGGGTGACTATGGCTACACCTTC; CDR3aa: CAISESQGDYGYTF
abundance: NA; d_gene: TRBD2; j_gene: TRBJ2-1; v_gene: TRBV10-3; CDR3nt: TGTGCCATCAGTGAGAGCGGGATGAACGACAATGAGCAGTTCTTC; CDR3aa: CAISESGMNDNEQFF